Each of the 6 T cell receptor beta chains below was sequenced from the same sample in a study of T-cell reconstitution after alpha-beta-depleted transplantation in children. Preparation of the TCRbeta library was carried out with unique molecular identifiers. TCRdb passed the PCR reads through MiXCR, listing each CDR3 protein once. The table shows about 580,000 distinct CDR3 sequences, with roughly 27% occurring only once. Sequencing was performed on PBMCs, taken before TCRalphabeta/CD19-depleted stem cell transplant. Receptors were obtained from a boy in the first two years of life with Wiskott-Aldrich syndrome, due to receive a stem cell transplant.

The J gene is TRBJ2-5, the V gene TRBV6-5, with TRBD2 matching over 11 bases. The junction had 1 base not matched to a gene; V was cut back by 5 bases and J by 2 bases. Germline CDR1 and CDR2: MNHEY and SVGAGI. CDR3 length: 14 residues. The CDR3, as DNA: TGTGCCAGCAGTACTAGCGGGAGTCAAGAGACCCAGTACTTC. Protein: CASSTSGSQETQYF.

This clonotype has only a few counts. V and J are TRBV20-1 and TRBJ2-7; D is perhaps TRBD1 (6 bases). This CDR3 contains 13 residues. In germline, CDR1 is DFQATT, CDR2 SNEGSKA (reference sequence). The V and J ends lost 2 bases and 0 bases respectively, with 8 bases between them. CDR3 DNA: TGCAGTGCTAGAAACAGGGACTCCTACGAGCAGTACTTC. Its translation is CSARNRDSYEQYF.

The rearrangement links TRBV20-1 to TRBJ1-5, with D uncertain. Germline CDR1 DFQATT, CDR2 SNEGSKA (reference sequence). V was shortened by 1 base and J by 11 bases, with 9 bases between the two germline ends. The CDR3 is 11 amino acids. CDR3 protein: CSARVPDTQHF. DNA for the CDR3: TGCAGTGCTAGAGTCCCAGATACCCAGCATTTT.

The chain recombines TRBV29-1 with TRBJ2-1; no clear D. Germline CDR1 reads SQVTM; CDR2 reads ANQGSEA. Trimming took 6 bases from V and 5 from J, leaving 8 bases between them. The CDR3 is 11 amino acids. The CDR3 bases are TGCAGCGTAGTTCCTCACAATGAGCAGTTCTTC. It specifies CSVVPHNEQFF.

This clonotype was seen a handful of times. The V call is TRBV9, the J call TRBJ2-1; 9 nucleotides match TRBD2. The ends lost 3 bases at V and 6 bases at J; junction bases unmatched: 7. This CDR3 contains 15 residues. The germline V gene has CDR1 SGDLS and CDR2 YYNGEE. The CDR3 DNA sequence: TGTGCCAGCAGCGGCCCGGGACTAGCATCCAATGAGCAGTTCTTC. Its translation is CASSGPGLASNEQFF.

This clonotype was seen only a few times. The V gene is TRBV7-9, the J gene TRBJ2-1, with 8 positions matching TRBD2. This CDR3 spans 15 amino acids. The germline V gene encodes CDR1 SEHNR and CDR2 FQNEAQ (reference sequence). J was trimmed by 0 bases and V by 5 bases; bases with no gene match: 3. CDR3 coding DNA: TGTGCCAGCAGCGCGGGGACTAGCTCCTACAATGAGCAGTTCTTC. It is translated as CASSAGTSSYNEQFF. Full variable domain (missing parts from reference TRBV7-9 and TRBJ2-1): DTGVSQNPRHKITKRGQNVTFRCDPISEHNRLYWYRQTLGQGPEFLTYFQNEAQLEKSRLLSDRFSAERPKGSFSTLEIQRTEQGDSAMYLCASSAGTSSYNEQFFGPGTRLTVL.